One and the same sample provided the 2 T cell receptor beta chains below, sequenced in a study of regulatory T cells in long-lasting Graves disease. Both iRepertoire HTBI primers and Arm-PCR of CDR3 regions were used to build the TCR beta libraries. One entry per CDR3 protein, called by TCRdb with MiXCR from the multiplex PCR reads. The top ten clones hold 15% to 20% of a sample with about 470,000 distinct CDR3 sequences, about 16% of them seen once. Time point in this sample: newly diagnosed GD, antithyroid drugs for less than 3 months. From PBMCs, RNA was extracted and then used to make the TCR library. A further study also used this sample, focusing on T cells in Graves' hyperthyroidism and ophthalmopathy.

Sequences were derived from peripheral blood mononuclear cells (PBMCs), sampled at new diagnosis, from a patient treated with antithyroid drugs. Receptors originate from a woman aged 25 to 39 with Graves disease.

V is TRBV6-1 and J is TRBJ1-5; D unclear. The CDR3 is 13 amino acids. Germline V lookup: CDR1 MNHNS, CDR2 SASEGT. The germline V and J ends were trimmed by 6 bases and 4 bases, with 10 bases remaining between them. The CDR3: CASRIRVNQPQHF. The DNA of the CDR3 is TGTGCCAGCAGAATTAGGGTAAATCAGCCCCAGCATTTT.

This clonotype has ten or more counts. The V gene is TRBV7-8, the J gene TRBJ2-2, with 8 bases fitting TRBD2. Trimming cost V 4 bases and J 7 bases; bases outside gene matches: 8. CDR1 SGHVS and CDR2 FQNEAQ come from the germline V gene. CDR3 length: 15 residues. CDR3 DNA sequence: TGTGCCAGCAGCTCCATAGCGGGGAAGGGCGGGGAGCTGTTTTTT. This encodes CASSSIAGKGGELFF.